Detailed here is one T cell receptor beta chain. The antigen it recognizes is unknown. The data are from a study of T cell clusters in autoimmune cytopenias (dated by TCRdb to between 2019 and 2020). Notes on the research overall: Per sample, TRB sequencing gave a median depth of about 52,000 reads and a median of 2,350 distinct TRB clonotypes. Peripheral blood TRB and IGH repertoires were sequenced in autoimmune cytopenia patients at active disease and during treatment follow-up, alongside healthy, CLL and autoimmune hepatitis controls. The goal of the study was to find out whether patients with autoimmune cytopenia have a disease-specific immune repertoire signature that could be used as a blood-based biomarker. The investigation overall reported the following: GLIPH results suggested that primary autoimmune cytopenia patients were missing physiological T cell clusters, with 50 or so clusters found only in healthy donors compared with approximately 16 found only in patients. In the comparison of secondary cytopenia with CLL, the cluster-lack signature was not observed, apparently because the dominant lymphoma-associated repertoire masked the signature. Compared with active autoimmune hepatitis patients, healthy donors had almost three times as many exclusive TRB clusters, a finding consistent with an autoimmunity-wide signature. The T cell clusters were only ever defined in silico, so experimental validation of their functional role was still needed. TRB repertoire shifts, with less even repertoires in secondary cytopenia and CLL, mostly reflected lymphoma bias rather than autoimmunity.

To amplify TRB rearrangements, a touch-down multiplex PCR protocol was run with the TRB-A and TRB-B primer pools combined in a single tube. Illumina adapters and sample indices were attached to the amplicons through two consecutive PCR reactions using Phusion HS II polymerase. After gel purification with the NucleoSpin Gel and PCR Clean-up kit, the amplicons were quantified by Qubit and checked for quality on an Agilent 2100 Bioanalyzer. Libraries were sequenced on an Illumina MiSeq using 600-cycle, single-indexed, paired-end runs. Under the source paper's analysis protocol: MiXCR version 2.1.12, together with the default MiXCR reference library, was used to align and assemble the TRB reads. A clone was defined by each unique CDR3 nucleotide sequence, and analysis was restricted to productive sequences with at least two reads. Alpha-parameterized diversity profiles (alpha 0 to 5), including the Shannon (alpha 1) and Simpson (alpha 2) indices, were computed with an R script to assess repertoire diversity. The tcR package was used to compute combinatorial TRB VJ usage, and cohorts were compared on this usage by principal component analysis with ade4. GLIPH was used to cluster TCRbeta CDR3s in pairs of cohorts matched for age and read depth, and a Wilcoxon test was used to compare cluster frequencies. TCRdb reprocessed the reads, so every CDR3 protein sequence counts as one entry and DNA is not shown. V and J calls and clone size were set by TCRdb, not the authors. The sample's table covers almost 15,000 distinct CDR3 sequences. The ten largest clonotypes hold roughly 2.3% of the sample.

There are 16 amino acids in the CDR3, from cysteine to phenylalanine inclusive. No DNA has been recorded. The germline V gene (reference sequence) supplies CDR1 SGHKS and CDR2 YYEKEE. Per sample, approximately 250 ng of peripheral blood genomic DNA, 35,000 to 40,000 genome equivalents, was used for TRB amplification. The TCR sequence derives from a human donor with an autoimmune cytopenia or autoimmune hepatitis (not recorded which). This receptor chain uses TRBV5-5 and TRBJ2-1; the D call from TCRdb, TRBD2, cannot be confirmed without DNA. The sequenced sample consisted of peripheral blood. The CDR3 region reads CASSPGGTSGRTEQFF.